This T cell receptor beta chain was sequenced in a study of spatial heterogeneity in lung cancer. Overall study: Patients with untreated early-stage non-small cell lung cancer, numbering more than 55, were the donors. Any follow-up PBMC samples that were available went on to be sequenced, and the median time to follow-up was roughly two years after resection. General observations from the study: The appearance of ubiquitous expanded tumor TCRs in blood was greater at resection than follow-up.

Single TCR cDNA molecules each had their own unique molecular identifier. Using its own MiXCR run on the 5' RACE reads, TCRdb lists one record per CDR3 protein. The repertoire has 9,000 to 10,000 distinct CDR3 sequences, 23% of them found once; the top ten carry approximately 4%. Time point given: blood at routine non-recurrence follow-up after resection. As to this clonotype: Its antigen is undetermined. One base away lies a much larger clone, so this may be a sequencing read error.

The germline V gene has CDR1 MNHEY and CDR2 SVGAGI. V gave up 6 bases and J gave up 3 bases; unmatched junction bases: 4. CDR3 length equals 14 residues. The sample consisted of PBMCs, taken at follow-up. The sequence came from a female donor with early-stage non-small cell lung cancer. The V call is TRBV6-5, the J call TRBJ1-4, with 7 bases that match TRBD1. CDR3 nucleotides: TGTGCCAGCAGCAACAGGGGAGCTAATGAAAAACTGTTTTTT. It specifies CASSNRGANEKLFF.